The sequence of this T cell receptor (beta chain) was determined in a study of shared clonotypes between healthy human individuals. Study-wide results and limits: Sequencing depth was a factor that was expected to affect clonotype sharing among donors.

Trimming took 5 bases from V and 8 from J; bases not matched to a gene: 12. The CDR3 spans 15 residues. In germline, CDR1 is LNHNV, CDR2 YYDKDF (reference sequence). In the CD4+ fraction, cells were divided into CD45RA+ naive and CD45RA-negative memory subsets. Deep-level running was used for the assay. How the authors handled the data: ImmunoSEQ output lacked quality scores and full-length reads, limiting matched filtering. Clones were read by immunoSEQ multiplex PCR, and TCRdb kept only the in-frame ones, dropping some. The DNA gave D and trimming, while V, J and clone size come from that table. Of roughly 2 million clones in the sample, 85% to 95% were seen once. Turning to this clone: Its antigen is unknown.

The sequence was obtained from a man between 18 and 35 years old in good health. Sequenced material: naive CD4+ T cells sorted from blood. The subset here: CD45RA+ positively selected. The V and J genes are TRBV15 and TRBJ1-2; 9 positions match TRBD1. This chain's CDR3 is CATSVDRGGFEGYTF. The CDR3 DNA is TGTGCCACCAGCGTAGACAGGGGGGGATTCGAAGGCTACACCTTC. The whole variable domain, filled in from reference TRBV15 and TRBJ1-2, reads DAMVIQNPRYQVTQFGKPVTLSCSQTLNHNVMYWYQQKSSQAPKLLFHYYDKDFNNEADTPDNFQSRRPNTSFCFLDIRSPGLGDTAMYLCATSVDRGGFEGYTFGSGTRLTVV.